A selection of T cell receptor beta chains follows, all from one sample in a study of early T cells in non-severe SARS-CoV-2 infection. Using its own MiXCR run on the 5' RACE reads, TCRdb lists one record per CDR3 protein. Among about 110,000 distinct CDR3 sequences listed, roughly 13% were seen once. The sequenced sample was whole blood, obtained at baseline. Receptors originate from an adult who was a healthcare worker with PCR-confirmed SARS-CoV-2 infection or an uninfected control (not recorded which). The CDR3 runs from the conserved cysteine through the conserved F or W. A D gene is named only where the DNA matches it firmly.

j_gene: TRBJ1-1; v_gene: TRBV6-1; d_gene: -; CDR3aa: CASTFADSDEAFF
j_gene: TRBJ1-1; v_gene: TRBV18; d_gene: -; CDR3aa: CASSPVVLAGNTEAFF
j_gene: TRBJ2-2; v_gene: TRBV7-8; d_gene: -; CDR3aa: CASSSPPGPGELFF
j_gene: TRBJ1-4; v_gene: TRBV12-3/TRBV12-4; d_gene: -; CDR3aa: CASSPYRGRNEKLFF
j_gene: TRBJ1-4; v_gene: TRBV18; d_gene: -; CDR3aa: CASSLANRDNEKLFF
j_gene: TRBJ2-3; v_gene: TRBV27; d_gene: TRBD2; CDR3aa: CASSFLAGADTQYF
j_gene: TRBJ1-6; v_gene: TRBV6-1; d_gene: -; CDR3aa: CASSEIGGPTLHF
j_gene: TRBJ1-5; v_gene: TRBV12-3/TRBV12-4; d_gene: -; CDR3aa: CASSLVVGSNQPQHF
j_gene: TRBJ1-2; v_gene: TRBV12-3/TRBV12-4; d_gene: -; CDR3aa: CASSFGRGGGYTF
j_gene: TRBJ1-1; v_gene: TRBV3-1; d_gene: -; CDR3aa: CASSLVRDTEAFF
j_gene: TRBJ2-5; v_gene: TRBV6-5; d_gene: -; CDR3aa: CASRRRRVETQYF
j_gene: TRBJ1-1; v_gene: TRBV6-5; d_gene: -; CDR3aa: CASSSRQVFTEAFF
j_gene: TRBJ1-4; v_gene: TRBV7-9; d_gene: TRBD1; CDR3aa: CASSRTGGSNEKLFF
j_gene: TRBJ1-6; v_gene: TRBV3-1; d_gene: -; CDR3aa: CASSGPGASGNSPLHF
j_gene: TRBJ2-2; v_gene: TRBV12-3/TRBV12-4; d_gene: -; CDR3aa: CASSFPDKGHGELFF
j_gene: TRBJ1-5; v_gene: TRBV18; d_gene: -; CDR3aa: CASSPSGGAGQPQHF
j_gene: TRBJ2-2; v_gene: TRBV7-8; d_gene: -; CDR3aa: CASSDTGNTGELFF